Listed here are 12 T cell receptor beta chains from one sample, sequenced in a study of radiation and T cells in renal cell carcinoma. Method: immunoSEQ multiplex PCR; TCRdb's copy keeps in-frame clones and lacks some. The table records some 75,000 clones, 82% of them present only once. Time point described: blood 2 weeks post-SBRT. Described treatment: 15 Gy SBRT to primary tumor, nephrectomy 4 weeks later. The sample here was blood, taken from a patient whose treatment included radiotherapy and nephrectomy. The receptors shown here come from a man between 60 and 75 years old with renal cell carcinoma.

A few counts support this clone. The chain couples TRBV7-3 to TRBJ2-2; D gene uncertain. Germline lookup yields CDR1 SGHTA and CDR2 FQGTGA. V was trimmed by 5 bases and J by 0 bases, leaving 10 bases between them. This CDR3 has 15 residues. The CDR3 loop reads CASSINAANTGELFF. DNA of the CDR3: TGTGCCAGCAGCATCAACGCCGCGAACACCGGGGAGCTGTTTTTT.

With respect to this clone: Distinct nucleotide sequences in the sample also encode this CDR3. V and J are TRBV9 and TRBJ2-7, with D perhaps being TRBD1 or TRBD2 (5 bases each). V was clipped by 0 bases and J by 1 base, with 5 bases between them. The germline gives CDR1 SGDLS, CDR2 YYNGEE. The CDR3 has 13 amino acids. CDR3 loop: CASSVGGSYEQYF. The CDR3 region has the DNA TGTGCCAGCAGCGTAGGGGGGTCCTACGAGCAGTACTTC.

The chain is built from TRBV10-3 and TRBJ1-5; TRBD1 matches 9 bases. V dropped 6 bases and J dropped 5; count of bases not matched to a gene: 2. The CDR3 sequence is 13 residues long. CDR1 is ENHRY, CDR2 SYGVKD, per germline. Here the CDR3 reads CAISRDRDQPQHF. The CDR3 nucleotides read TGTGCCATCAGCCGGGACAGGGATCAGCCCCAGCATTTT.

This chain's CDR3 is CASSLTAEITDTQYF. The CDR3 DNA is TGTGCCAGCAGCCTGACAGCGGAAATCACAGATACGCAGTATTTT. The chain is built from TRBV7-6 and TRBJ2-3; either TRBD1 or TRBD2 may supply D (5 bases each). The CDR3 covers 15 residues. Looked up from germline, CDR1 is SGHVS and CDR2 is FNYEAQ. With 5 bases removed from V and 2 bases from J, the gap between germline ends came to 14 bases.

This clone was seen many times. The CDR3 sequence is CASSLTGGNEQFF. In DNA, the CDR3 is TGTGCCAGCAGTCTGACAGGGGGCAATGAGCAGTTCTTC. The rearrangement links TRBV2 to TRBJ2-1, with 9 bases fitting TRBD1. With 5 bases clipped from V and 6 bases from J, the junction kept 2 bases outside the gene matches. The CDR3 consists of 13 residues. Germline assignment: CDR1 SNHLY and CDR2 FYNNEI.

The chain employs TRBV19 and TRBJ1-5; D is unclear. V lost 4 bases to trimming and J lost 9 bases, with 16 bases between them. This CDR3 has 14 amino acids. Per the germline V gene, CDR1 is LNHDA and CDR2 is SQIVND (reference sequence). The CDR3 sequence is CASSTITGLGPQHF. DNA for the CDR3: TGTGCCAGTAGTACAATAACCGGTCTGGGGCCCCAGCATTTT.

The chain carries TRBV7-9 and TRBJ2-5; 7 nucleotides align to TRBD1. The CDR3 is made up of 15 amino acids. V shed 5 bases and J 2 bases; nucleotides not matched to a gene: 8. Germline V gives CDR1 SEHNR, CDR2 FQNEAQ (reference sequence). CDR3 residues: CASSLSGTEQETQYF. CDR3 in DNA: TGTGCCAGCAGCCTATCCGGGACAGAACAAGAGACCCAGTACTTC. The full variable domain, with the rest looked up from reference TRBV7-9 and TRBJ2-5, is DTGVSQNPRHKITKRGQNVTFRCDPISEHNRLYWYRQTLGQGPEFLTYFQNEAQLEKSRLLSDRFSAERPKGSFSTLEIQRTEQGDSAMYLCASSLSGTEQETQYFGPGTRLLVL.

This chain links TRBV27 with TRBJ2-7, with D possibly matching TRBD1 (5 bases). The germline V gene encodes CDR1 MNHEY and CDR2 SMNVEV (reference sequence). Trimming removed 6 bases from V and 2 bases from J, with 14 bases in between. The CDR3 is made up of 14 amino acids. The CDR3 sequence is CASRPQGFPYEQYF. The CDR3 DNA sequence: TGTGCCAGCAGGCCGCAGGGATTCCCCTACGAGCAGTACTTC.

The chain uses TRBV4-3 and TRBJ1-6; the match to TRBD1 covers 9 bases. The CDR3 runs to 14 residues. J was trimmed by 7 bases and V by 7 bases; bases with no gene match: 5. Germline-derived CDR1 and CDR2 are LGHNA and YSLEER. Written as DNA, the CDR3 is TGCGCCAGCAATAGGGACAGGGCAAATTCACCCCTCCACTTT. It specifies CASNRDRANSPLHF.

The CDR3 region is CSAMVDTQYF. The CDR3 DNA follows: TGCAGTGCTATGGTAGATACGCAGTATTTT. The chain uses TRBV20-1 and TRBJ2-3; no clear D gene. V was cut by 4 bases and J by 5 bases, with 4 bases left in between. The CDR3 length is 10 residues. Germline-derived CDR1 and CDR2 are DFQATT and SNEGSKA (reference sequence).

V gene TRBV29-1 combines with J gene TRBJ1-5, with 7 bases identical to TRBD1. The V gene end was trimmed by 6 bases and the J gene end by 7 bases; junction bases not matched to a gene: 12. This CDR3 is built from 14 residues. Germline V lookup: CDR1 SQVTM, CDR2 ANQGSEA. In nucleotides, the CDR3 is TGCAGCGTCGAAACAGGGGCCCCCGACCAGCCCCAGCATTTT. As protein: CSVETGAPDQPQHF.

CDR3 DNA: TGCGCCAGCAGAGGGACCAGGGGGTTCGAGCAGTACTTC. Translation gives CASRGTRGFEQYF. V and J are TRBV10-2 and TRBJ2-7; TRBD1 aligns across 7 bases. After removal of 6 bases from V and 6 bases from J, the junction contained 8 bases not matched to a gene. The CDR3 loop spans 13 amino acids. CDR1 is WSHSY, CDR2 SAAADI, per germline.